This TCR beta chain was identified during a study of blood T cells in healthy people across ages. Study observations and caveats: Estimated diversity across one million T cells was deemed an underestimate.

This clonotype was observed a handful of times. Its antigen is not identified. The use of a sample-barcoded 5' primer and a J-beta primer mix characterized a second PCR of roughly 6 to 12 cycles. TCRdb re-analysed the 5' RACE reads in MiXCR, keeping a single row per CDR3 protein. The data contain over 950,000 distinct CDR3 sequences, approximately 50% of them singletons. Trimming shortened V by 3 bases and J by 2 bases, and 10 bases separated the two germline ends. The germline V gene has CDR1 DFQATT and CDR2 SNEGSKA (reference sequence). The CDR3 is 13 residues long. Sequenced sample: blood. The chain carries TRBV20-1 and TRBJ2-5; D is ambiguous. This receptor was obtained from a woman aged 60 to 75 in good health. CDR3 bases: TGCAGTGCTAGTTTGGCGGATCAAGAGACCCAGTACTTC. Translation: CSASLADQETQYF.